This T cell receptor (beta chain) derives from a study of blood T cell repertoires in COVID-19. Study details: Whether acute or convalescent, the COVID-19 samples came from the United States, Italy and Spain. From T cells, B-cell-depleted T cells, or PBMCs came the material, which was cDNA or gDNA.

Unmatched junction bases numbered 6, after V lost 0 bases and J lost 7 bases. The germline V gene encodes CDR1 SGHKS and CDR2 YYEKEE (reference sequence). The CDR3 is 14 amino acids. As originally analysed: Counts of nucleated cells, estimated from reference gene primer amplification, were obtained. Sequencing used immunoSEQ multiplex PCR; TCRdb keeps in-frame clones, though not all of them. D and trimming were read from the DNA, whereas the V and J calls and clone size are those reported in that table. This sample has fewer than 50,000 clones; 85% occur once, and the top ten carry 4.8%. Specimen: peripheral blood. The chain couples TRBV5-5 to TRBJ2-7; TRBD1 matches at 8 bases. The source is a man aged 50-59 years with active COVID-19. CDR3 DNA: TGTGCCAGCAGCTTGGGACAGGGGTTGCGGGAGCAGTACTTC. It encodes CASSLGQGLREQYF.